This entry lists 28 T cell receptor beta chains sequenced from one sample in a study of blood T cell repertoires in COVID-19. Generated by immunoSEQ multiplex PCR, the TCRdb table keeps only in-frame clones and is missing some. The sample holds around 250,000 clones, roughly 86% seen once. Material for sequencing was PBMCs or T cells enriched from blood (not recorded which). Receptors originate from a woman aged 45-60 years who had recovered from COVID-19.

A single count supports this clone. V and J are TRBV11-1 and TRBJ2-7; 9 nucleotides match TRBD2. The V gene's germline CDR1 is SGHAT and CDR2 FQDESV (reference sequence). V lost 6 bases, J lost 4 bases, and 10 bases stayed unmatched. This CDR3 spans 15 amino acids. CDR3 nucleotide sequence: TGTGCCAGCAGTCCCACACCTAGCGGGGTGTACGAGCAGTACTTC. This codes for CASSPTPSGVYEQYF.

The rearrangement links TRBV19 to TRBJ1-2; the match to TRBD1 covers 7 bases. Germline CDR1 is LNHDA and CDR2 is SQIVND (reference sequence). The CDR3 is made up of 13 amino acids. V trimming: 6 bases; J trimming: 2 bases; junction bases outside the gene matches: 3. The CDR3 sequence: CASRKQGNYGYTF. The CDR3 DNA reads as TGTGCCAGTAGGAAACAGGGGAACTATGGCTACACCTTC.

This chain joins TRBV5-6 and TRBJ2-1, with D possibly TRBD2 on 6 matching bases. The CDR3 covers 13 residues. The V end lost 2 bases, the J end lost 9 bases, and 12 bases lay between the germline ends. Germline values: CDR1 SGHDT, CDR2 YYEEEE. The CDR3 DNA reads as TGTGCCAGCAGCTTAGGAGGGAAGTCTGAGCAGTTCTTC. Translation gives CASSLGGKSEQFF.

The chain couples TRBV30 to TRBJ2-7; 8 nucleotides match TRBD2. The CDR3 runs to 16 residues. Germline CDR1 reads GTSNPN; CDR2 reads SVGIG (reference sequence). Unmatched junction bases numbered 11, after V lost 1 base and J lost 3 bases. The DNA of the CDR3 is TGTGCCTGGAGTGAACCCGCGACTAGCGCAAGCTACGAGCAGTACTTC. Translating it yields CAWSEPATSASYEQYF.

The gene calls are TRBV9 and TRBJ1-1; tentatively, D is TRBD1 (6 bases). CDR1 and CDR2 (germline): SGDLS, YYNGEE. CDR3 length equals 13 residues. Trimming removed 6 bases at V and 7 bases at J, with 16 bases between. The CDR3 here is CASTYEGEGEAFF. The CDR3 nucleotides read TGTGCCAGCACCTATGAGGGGGAGGGTGAAGCTTTCTTT. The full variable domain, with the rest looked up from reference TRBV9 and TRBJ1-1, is DSGVTQTPKHLITATGQRVTLRCSPRSGDLSVYWYQQSLDQGLQFLIQYYNGEERAKGNILERFSAQQFPDLHSELNLSSLELGDSALYFCASTYEGEGEAFFGQGTRLTVV.

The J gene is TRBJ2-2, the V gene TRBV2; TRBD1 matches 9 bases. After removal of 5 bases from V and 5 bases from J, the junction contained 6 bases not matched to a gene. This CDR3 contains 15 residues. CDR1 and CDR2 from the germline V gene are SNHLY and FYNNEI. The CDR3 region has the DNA TGTGCCAGCAGTACAGGGGGCAAGAGGACCGGGGAGCTGTTTTTT. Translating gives CASSTGGKRTGELFF.

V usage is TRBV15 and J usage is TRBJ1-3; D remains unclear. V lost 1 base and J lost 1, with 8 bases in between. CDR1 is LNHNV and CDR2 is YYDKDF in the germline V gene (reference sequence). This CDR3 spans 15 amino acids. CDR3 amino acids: CATSRAMASGNTIYF. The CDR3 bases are TGTGCCACCAGCAGAGCAATGGCTTCTGGAAACACCATATATTTT.

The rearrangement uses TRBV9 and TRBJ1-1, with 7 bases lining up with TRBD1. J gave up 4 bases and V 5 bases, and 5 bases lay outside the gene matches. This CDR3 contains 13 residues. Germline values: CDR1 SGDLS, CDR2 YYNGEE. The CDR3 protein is CASSRGHRTEAFF. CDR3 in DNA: TGTGCCAGCAGTAGGGGGCATCGCACTGAAGCTTTCTTT.

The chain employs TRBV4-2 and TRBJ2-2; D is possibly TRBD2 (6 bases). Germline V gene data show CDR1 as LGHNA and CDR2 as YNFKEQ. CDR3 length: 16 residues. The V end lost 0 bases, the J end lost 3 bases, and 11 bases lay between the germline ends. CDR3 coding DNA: TGTGCCAGCAGCCAAGATGGGGTAGCGGACACCGGGGAGCTGTTTTTT. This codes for CASSQDGVADTGELFF.

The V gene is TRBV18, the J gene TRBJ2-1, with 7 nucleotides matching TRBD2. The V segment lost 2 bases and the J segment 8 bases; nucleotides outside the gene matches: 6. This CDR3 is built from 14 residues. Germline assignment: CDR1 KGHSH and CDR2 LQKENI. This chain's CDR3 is CASSPWEGTDEQFF. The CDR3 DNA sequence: TGTGCCAGCTCACCATGGGAGGGGACCGATGAGCAGTTCTTC.

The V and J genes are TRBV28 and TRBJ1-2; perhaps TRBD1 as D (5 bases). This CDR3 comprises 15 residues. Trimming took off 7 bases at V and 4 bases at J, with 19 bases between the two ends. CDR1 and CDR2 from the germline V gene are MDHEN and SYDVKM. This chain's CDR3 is CASTLATLGGYGYTF. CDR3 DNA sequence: TGTGCCAGCACTTTGGCAACTCTGGGGGGCTATGGCTACACCTTC.

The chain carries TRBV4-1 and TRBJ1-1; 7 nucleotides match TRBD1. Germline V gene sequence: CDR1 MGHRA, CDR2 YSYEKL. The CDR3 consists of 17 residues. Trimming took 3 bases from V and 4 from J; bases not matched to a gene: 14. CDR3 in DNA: TGCGCCAGCAGCCACCCTTGGGACAGCCTCCTGGGCACTGAAGCTTTCTTT. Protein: CASSHPWDSLLGTEAFF.

This CDR3 reads CSVAVNPDGSSGNTIYF. The CDR3 DNA reads TGCAGCGTTGCCGTTAACCCGGACGGGAGCTCTGGAAACACCATATATTTT. The chain links TRBV29-1 to TRBJ1-3, with no clear D. Germline CDR1 SQVTM, CDR2 ANQGSEA. Trimming left V 4 bases short and J 0 bases short, with 19 bases between. This CDR3 comprises 17 residues.

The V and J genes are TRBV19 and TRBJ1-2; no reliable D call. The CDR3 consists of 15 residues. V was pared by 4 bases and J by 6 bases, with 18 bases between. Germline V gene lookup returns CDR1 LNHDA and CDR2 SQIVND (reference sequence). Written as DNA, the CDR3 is TGTGCCAGTAGTAGCGGGCTCCTTTTATCGAATGGCTACACCTTC. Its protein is CASSSGLLLSNGYTF.

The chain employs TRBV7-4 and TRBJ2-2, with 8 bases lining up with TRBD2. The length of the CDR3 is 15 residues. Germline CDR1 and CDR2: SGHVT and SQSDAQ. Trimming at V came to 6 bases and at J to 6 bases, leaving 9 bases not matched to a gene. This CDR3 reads CASRGEREWAGELFF. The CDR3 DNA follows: TGTGCCAGCAGGGGGGAGCGGGAGTGGGCCGGGGAGCTGTTTTTT. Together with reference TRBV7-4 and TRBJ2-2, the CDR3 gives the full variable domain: GAGVSQSPRYKVAKRGRDVALRCDSISGHVTLYWYRQTLGQGSEVLTYSQSDAQRDKSGRPSGRFSAERPERSVSTLKIQRTEQGDSAVYLCASRGEREWAGELFFGEGSRLTVL.

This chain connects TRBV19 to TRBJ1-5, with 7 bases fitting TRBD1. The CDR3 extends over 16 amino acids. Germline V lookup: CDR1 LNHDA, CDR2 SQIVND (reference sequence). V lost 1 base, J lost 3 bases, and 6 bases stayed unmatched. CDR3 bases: TGTGCCAGTAGTATAGGGGCAGGGGGTAACAATCAGCCCCAGCATTTT. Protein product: CASSIGAGGNNQPQHF. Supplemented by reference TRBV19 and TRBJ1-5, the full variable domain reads DGGITQSPKYLFRKEGQNVTLSCEQNLNHDAMYWYRQDPGQGLRLIYYSQIVNDFQKGDIAEGYSVSREKKESFPLTVTSAQKNPTAFYLCASSIGAGGNNQPQHFGDGTRLSIL.

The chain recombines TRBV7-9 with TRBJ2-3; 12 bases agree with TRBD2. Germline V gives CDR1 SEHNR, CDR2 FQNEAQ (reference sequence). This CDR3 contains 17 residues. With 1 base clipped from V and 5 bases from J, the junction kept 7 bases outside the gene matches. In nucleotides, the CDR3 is TGTGCCAGCAGCTTAGACAGACTAGCGGGAGACATAGATACGCAGTATTTT. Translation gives CASSLDRLAGDIDTQYF.

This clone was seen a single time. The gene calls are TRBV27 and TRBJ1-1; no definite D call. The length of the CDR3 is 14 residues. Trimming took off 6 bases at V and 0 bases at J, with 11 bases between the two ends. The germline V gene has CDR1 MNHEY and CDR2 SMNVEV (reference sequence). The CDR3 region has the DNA TGTGCCAGCAGGGCTCCCCATCTGAACACTGAAGCTTTCTTT. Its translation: CASRAPHLNTEAFF.

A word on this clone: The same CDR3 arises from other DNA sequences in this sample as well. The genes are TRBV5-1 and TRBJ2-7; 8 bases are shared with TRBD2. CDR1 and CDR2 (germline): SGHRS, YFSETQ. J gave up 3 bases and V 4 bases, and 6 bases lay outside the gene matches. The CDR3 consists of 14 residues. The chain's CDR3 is CASSPSGSLYEQYF. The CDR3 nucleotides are TGCGCCAGCAGCCCAAGCGGGAGCCTCTACGAGCAGTACTTC.

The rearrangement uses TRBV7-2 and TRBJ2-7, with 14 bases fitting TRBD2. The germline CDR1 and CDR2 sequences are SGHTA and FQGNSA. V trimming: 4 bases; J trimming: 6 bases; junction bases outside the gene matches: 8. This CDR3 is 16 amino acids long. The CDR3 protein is CASSSGTSGRYGEQYF. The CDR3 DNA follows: TGTGCCAGCAGCTCAGGGACTAGCGGGAGATATGGCGAGCAGTACTTC.

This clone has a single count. CDR3 sequence: CASSLSVRGKGTDTQYF. The DNA for the CDR3 is TGTGCCAGCAGCTTATCGGTCAGGGGCAAGGGGACAGATACGCAGTATTTT. V is TRBV11-2 and J is TRBJ2-3; D possibly corresponds to TRBD1 (6 bases). Trimming pared 2 bases from V and 3 bases from J, leaving 18 bases between. Germline V CDR1 and CDR2: SGHAT, FQNNGV. The CDR3 contains 17 residues.

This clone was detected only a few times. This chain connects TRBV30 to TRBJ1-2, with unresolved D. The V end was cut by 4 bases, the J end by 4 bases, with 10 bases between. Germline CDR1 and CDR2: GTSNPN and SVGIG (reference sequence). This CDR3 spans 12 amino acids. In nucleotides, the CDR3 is TGTGCCTGGACGGAGGCCCGCTATGGCTACACCTTC. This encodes CAWTEARYGYTF. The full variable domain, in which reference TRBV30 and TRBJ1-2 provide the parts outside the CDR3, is SQTIHQWPATLVQPVGSPLSLECTVEGTSNPNLYWYRQAAGRGLQLLFYSVGIGQISSEVPQNLSASRPQDRQFILSSKKLLLSDSGFYLCAWTEARYGYTFGSGTRLTVV.

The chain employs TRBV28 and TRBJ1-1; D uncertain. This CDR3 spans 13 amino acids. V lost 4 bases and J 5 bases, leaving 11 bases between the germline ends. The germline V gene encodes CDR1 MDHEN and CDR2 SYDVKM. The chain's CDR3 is CASSWAGGTEAFF. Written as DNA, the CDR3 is TGTGCCAGCAGTTGGGCTGGAGGTACTGAAGCTTTCTTT.

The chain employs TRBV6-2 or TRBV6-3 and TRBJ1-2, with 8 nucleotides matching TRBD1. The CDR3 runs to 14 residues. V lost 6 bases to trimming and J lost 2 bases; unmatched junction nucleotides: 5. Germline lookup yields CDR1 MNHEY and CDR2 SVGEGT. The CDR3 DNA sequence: TGTGCCAGCAGCCGGGACAGGAGAAACTATGGCTACACCTTC. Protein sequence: CASSRDRRNYGYTF.

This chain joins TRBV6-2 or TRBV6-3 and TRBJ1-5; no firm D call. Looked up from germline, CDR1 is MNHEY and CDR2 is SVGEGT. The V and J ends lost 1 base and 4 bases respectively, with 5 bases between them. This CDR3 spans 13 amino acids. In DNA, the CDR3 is TGTGCCAGCAGTTACTTTCAAAATCAGCCCCAGCATTTT. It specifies CASSYFQNQPQHF.

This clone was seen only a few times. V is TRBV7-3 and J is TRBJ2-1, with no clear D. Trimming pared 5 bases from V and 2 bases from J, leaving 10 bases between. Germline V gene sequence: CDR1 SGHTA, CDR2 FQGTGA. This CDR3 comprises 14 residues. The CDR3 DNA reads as TGTGCCAGCAGCCCCGACTGGGCCTACAATGAGCAGTTCTTC. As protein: CASSPDWAYNEQFF. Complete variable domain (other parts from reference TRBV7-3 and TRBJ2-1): GAGVSQTPSNKVTEKGKYVELRCDPISGHTALYWYRQSLGQGPEFLIYFQGTGAADDSGLPNDRFFAVRPEGSVSTLKIQRTERGDSAVYLCASSPDWAYNEQFFGPGTRLTVL.

The CDR3 sequence: CASSRAGGPRDEQFF. The CDR3 region has the DNA TGTGCCAGCAGCCGAGCGGGAGGGCCTAGGGATGAGCAGTTCTTC. The rearrangement joins TRBV6-2 or TRBV6-3 to TRBJ2-1; 10 bases fit TRBD2. Trimming took 6 bases from V and 8 from J; bases not matched to a gene: 10. Germline assignment: CDR1 MNHEY and CDR2 SVGEGT. The CDR3 spans 15 residues.

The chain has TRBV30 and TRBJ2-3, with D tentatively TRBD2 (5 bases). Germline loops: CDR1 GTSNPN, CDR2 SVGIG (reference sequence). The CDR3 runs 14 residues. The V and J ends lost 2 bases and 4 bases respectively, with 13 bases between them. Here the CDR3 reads CAWSSLAYSDTQYF. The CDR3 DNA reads TGTGCCTGGAGTTCGTTAGCGTACTCAGATACGCAGTATTTT.